This paragraph covers one TCR beta chain sequence. TCRdb's table, derived via immunoSEQ multiplex PCR, lists solely in-frame clones and lacks some. The sample contains some 1,400,000 clones, roughly 96% of which appear only once. These data are taken from a study of shared clonotypes between healthy human individuals. CDR3 length: 14 residues. Trimming cost V 1 base and J 2 bases, with 12 bases left between them. The V gene's germline CDR1 is SQVTM and CDR2 ANQGSEA. The sequence was obtained from a man younger than 45 in good health. The sample was naive CD4+ T cells sorted from blood. Sample subset: CD45RA+ positively selected. This sequence joins TRBV29-1 and TRBJ2-7; D might be TRBD1 (6 bases). CDR3 DNA sequence: TGCAGCGTTGAAGTCGGGACACAGGCCTACGAGCAGTACTTC. Protein: CSVEVGTQAYEQYF.